This T cell receptor beta chain appears in the sequencing data of a study of cytomegalovirus exposure and HLA in healthy donors. Broader study findings: The later analysis indicated that the majority of CMV-associated TCR beta chains appeared HLA-restricted. As a later analysis showed, a missense DCLRE1C variant was linked to trimming of TCR beta V- and J-genes. Later analysis identified several of the most significant clusters that appeared linked to common viral pathogens.

The CDR3 has 14 residues. Trimming took off 5 bases at V and 6 bases at J, with 16 bases between the two ends. Germline V gives CDR1 SGHAT, CDR2 FQNNGV. About this clone: Its antigen is not known.

The PCR was carried out with 60 Vbeta primers and 13 Jbeta primers. The data were produced by immunoSEQ multiplex PCR, yet TCRdb's version contains in-frame clones alone and is incomplete. The sample consists of roughly 100,000 clones, roughly 80% of them appearing once. The receptor was isolated from a man over 45 in good health and CMV-seronegative. The chain has TRBV11-2 and TRBJ1-2; D uncertain. The specimen was PBMCs. The CDR3 here is CASSHLRLFDGYTF. The CDR3 coding sequence is TGTGCCAGCAGCCACCTCCGACTTTTTGATGGCTACACCTTC. Variable domain in full (rest from reference TRBV11-2 and TRBJ1-2): EAGVAQSPRYKIIEKRQSVAFWCNPISGHATLYWYQQILGQGPKLLIQFQNNGVVDDSQLPKDRFSAERLKGVDSTLKIQPAKLEDSAVYLCASSHLRLFDGYTFGSGTRLTVV.